This TCR beta chain was captured by sequencing in a study of CD8 T cells in Susac syndrome. The study sequenced TCR beta in blood CD8+ and CD4+ T cells. The individuals used as controls were healthy donors who had been matched for both age and sex. Bulk CD8+ and CD4+ cells came from magnetic negative isolation; CD8+ TEMRA by FACS. J lost 15 bases, V lost 1 base, and 10 bases had no gene match. CDR3 length: 13 amino acids. Germline-derived CDR1 and CDR2 are GTSNPN and SVGIG (reference sequence). RNA in amounts of roughly 0.5 to 1 ug was reverse transcribed with random hexamers. A multiplex approach, immunoSEQ multiplex PCR, amplified TCR beta CDR3 across 54 Vbeta and 13 Jbeta. TCRdb analysed the immunoSEQ multiplex PCR reads with MiXCR anew, one entry per CDR3 protein. The sample yields 150,000 to 200,000 distinct CDR3 sequences, about 93% seen once.

V and J are TRBV30 and TRBJ2-1, with 9 nucleotides matching TRBD1. The clonotype comes from a human donor in good health. The specimen sequenced was CD4+ T cells from PBMCs. The CDR3 here is CAWSAGTGMNRFF. CDR3 nucleotide sequence: TGTGCCTGGAGTGCCGGGACAGGGATGAATCGGTTCTTC. Based on the CDR3 plus reference TRBV30 and TRBJ2-1, the full variable domain is SQTIHQWPATLVQPVGSPLSLECTVEGTSNPNLYWYRQAAGRGLQLLFYSVGIGQISSEVPQNLSASRPQDRQFILSSKKLLLSDSGFYLCAWSAGTGMNRFFGPGTRLTVL.